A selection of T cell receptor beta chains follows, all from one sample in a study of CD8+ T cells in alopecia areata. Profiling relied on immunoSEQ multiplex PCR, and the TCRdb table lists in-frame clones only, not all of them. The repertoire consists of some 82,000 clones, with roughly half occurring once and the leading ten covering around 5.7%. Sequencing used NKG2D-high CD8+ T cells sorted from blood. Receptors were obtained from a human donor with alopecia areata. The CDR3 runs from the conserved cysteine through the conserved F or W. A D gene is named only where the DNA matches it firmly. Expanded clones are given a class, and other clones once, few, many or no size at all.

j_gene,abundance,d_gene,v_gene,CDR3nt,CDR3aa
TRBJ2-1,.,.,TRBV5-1,TGCGCCAGCAGCTTGGGGAATGAGCAGTTCTTC,CASSLGNEQFF
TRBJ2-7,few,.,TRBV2,TGTGCCAGCAGTGAAGCCCCCCTTGGGGACACTACCTACGAGCAGTACTTC,CASSEAPLGDTTYEQYF
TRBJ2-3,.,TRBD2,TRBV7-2,TGTGCCAGCAGGCGGCCGGGACTAGCGGGAGGGGCCAGCACAGATACGCAGTATTTT,CASRRPGLAGGASTDTQYF
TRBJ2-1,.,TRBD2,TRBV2,TGTGCCAGCAGCCGAGCGGGGTCCTGGGATGAGCAGTTCTTC,CASSRAGSWDEQFF
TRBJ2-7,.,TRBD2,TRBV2,TGTGCCAGCAAAGCTAGCGGGGGGGCCCACGAGCAGTACTTC,CASKASGGAHEQYF
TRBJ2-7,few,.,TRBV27,TGTGCCAGCAGGGACGGTTACGAGCAGTACTTC,CASRDGYEQYF
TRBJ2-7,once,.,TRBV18,TGTGCCAGCTCACGCCTCGGCCCCTACTACGAGCAGTACTTC,CASSRLGPYYEQYF
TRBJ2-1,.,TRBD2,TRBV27,TGTGCCAGCAGTCCAACTAGCGGGGGGGCCGATGAGCAGTTCTTC,CASSPTSGGADEQFF
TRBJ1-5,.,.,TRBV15,TGTGCCACCAGCCCGACCCCCGGGGGTCAGCCCCAGCATTTT,CATSPTPGGQPQHF
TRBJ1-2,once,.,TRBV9,TGTGCCAGCAGCGCCGCTGGGGGGGCCTATGGCTACACCTTC,CASSAAGGAYGYTF
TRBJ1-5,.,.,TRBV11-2,TGTGCCAGCAGCGTGGGGGTCAATCAGCCCCAGCATTTT,CASSVGVNQPQHF
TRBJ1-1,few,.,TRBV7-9,TGTGCCAGCAGCCCCAGGGCCGCCACTGAAGCTTTCTTT,CASSPRAATEAFF
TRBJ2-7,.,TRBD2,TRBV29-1,TGCAGCGTTGTTCCTGGACTAGCGGGAGCCGGTGGGGACGAGCAGTACTTC,CSVVPGLAGAGGDEQYF
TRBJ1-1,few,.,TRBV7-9,TGTGCCAGCAGCCCCCCGACAGAATCTTGGACTGAAGCTTTCTTT,CASSPPTESWTEAFF
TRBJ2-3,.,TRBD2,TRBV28,TGTGCCAGCAGTTTTGGGGGACTAGCGGGATTCGATACGCAGTATTTT,CASSFGGLAGFDTQYF
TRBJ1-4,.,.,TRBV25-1,TGTGCCAGCAGTGAAGGAGCAGGGTTTAATGAAAAACTGTTTTTT,CASSEGAGFNEKLFF
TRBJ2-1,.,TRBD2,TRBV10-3,TGTGCCATCAGTGAGGGCGGGGGCAATGAGCAGTTCTTC,CAISEGGGNEQFF
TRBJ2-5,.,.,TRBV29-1,TGCAGCGCAGATTATAGGGCGACCCAGTACTTC,CSADYRATQYF
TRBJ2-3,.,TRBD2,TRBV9,TGTGCCAGCAGCGCTAGCGGCAGGAATTCGGATACGCAGTATTTT,CASSASGRNSDTQYF
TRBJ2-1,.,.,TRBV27,TGTGCCAGCAGTTCCCGGACCACGGTGTTCTTC,CASSSRTTVFF
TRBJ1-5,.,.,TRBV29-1,TGCAGCGTTGTTCTCCGGGAGGGTCAGCCCCAGCATTTT,CSVVLREGQPQHF
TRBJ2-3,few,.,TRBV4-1,TGCGCCAGCGGACAGCTCGGGAGTGAGCGGACGCAGTATTTT,CASGQLGSERTQYF
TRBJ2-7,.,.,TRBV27,TGTGCCAGCAGCGGAGGGGGGACACCTTCCTACGAGCAGTACTTC,CASSGGGTPSYEQYF
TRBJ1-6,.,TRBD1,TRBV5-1,TGCGCCAGCAGCCCCGGACAGGGGAGCTCCTATAATTCACCCCTCCACTTT,CASSPGQGSSYNSPLHF
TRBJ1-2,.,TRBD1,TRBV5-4,TGTGCCAGCAGCGAGGGACAGGGTTTCCACACCTTC,CASSEGQGFHTF
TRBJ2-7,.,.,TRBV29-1,TGCAGCGTTGAACGGACACCCTACGAGCAGTACTTC,CSVERTPYEQYF
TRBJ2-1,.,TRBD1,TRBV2,TGTGCCAGCCGGACAGGGGCCTACAATGAGCAGTTCTTC,CASRTGAYNEQFF
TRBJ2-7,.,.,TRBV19,TGTGCCAGTAGTATTTCTCCGGAATCCTACGAGCAGTACTTC,CASSISPESYEQYF
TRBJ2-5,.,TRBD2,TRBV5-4,TGTGCCAGCAGCCCCCGCAGCGGGGGGTCTCGGAGGACCCAGTACTTC,CASSPRSGGSRRTQYF
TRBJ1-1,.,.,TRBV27,TGTGCCAGCAGTTCAGCAGGGAGCACTGAAGCTTTCTTT,CASSSAGSTEAFF
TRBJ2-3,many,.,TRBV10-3,TGTGCCATCAGTGAGGTGGCGGAGTCAGATACGCAGTATTTT,CAISEVAESDTQYF
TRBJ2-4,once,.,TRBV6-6,TGTGCCAGCAAAGAACCGGGACTAGCCAAAAACATTCAGTACTTC,CASKEPGLAKNIQYF
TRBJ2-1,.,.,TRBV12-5,TGTGCTAGTGGGTGGGAGCAGTTCTTC,CASGWEQFF
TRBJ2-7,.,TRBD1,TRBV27,TGTGCCAGCAGTCAAAAAGGGACAGCAACCTACGAGCAGTACTTC,CASSQKGTATYEQYF
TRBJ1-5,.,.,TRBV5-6,TGTGCCAGCAGCTTGGGGGCTGGGCCCCAGCATTTT,CASSLGAGPQHF
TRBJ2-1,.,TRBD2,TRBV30,TGTGCCTGGCGGTATAGCGGGAGAGTTGAGCAGTTCTTC,CAWRYSGRVEQFF
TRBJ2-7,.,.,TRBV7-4,TGTGCCAGCAGCGGGGAGGACAGGAGGGCGTGCGAGCAGTACTTC,CASSGEDRRACEQYF
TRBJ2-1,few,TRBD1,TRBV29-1,TGCAGCGTTCCGGGACAGGGGGCTTATGAGCAGTTCTTC,CSVPGQGAYEQFF
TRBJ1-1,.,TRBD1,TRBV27,TGTGCCACCTACGAATCAGGGGGCACTGAAGCTTTCTTT,CATYESGGTEAFF
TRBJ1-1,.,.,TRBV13,TGTGCCAGCAGCTTAGCAGGGCTCACTGAAGCTTTCTTT,CASSLAGLTEAFF
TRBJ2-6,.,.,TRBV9,TGTGCCAGCAGCTCAACAGGGTTTGGGGCCAACGTCCTGACTTTC,CASSSTGFGANVLTF
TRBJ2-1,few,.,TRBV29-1,TGCAGCGTTGAGTACGGGAGAAGCTCCTACAATGAGCAGTTCTTC,CSVEYGRSSYNEQFF
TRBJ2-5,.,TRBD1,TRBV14,TGTGCCAGCAGCTTAATTGACAGGGGAATAGAAGAGACCCAGTACTTC,CASSLIDRGIEETQYF
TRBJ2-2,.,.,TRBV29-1,TGCAGCGTGCGCCCGGGTTCCGGGGAGCTGTTTTTT,CSVRPGSGELFF
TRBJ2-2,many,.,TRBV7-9,TGTGCCAGCAGCACAACCCGGGAGCTGTTTTTT,CASSTTRELFF
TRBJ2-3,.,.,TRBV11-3,TGTGCCAGCACCGACCTGGGGGATACGCAGTATTTT,CASTDLGDTQYF
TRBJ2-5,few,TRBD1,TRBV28,TGTGCCAGCAGACCCGGACAGGAGATGTACCAAGAGACCCAGTACTTC,CASRPGQEMYQETQYF
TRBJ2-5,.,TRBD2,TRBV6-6,TGTGCCAGCAGTTTTGGGCGGGAGTATGGTGAGACCCAGTACTTC,CASSFGREYGETQYF
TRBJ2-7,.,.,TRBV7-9,TGTGCCAGCAGTTCAACCTCGGGGAGCGAGCAGTACTTC,CASSSTSGSEQYF
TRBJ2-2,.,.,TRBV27,TGTGCCAGCAGTTCCGATTACACCGGGGAGCTGTTTTTT,CASSSDYTGELFF
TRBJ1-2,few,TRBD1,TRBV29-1,TGCAGCGTTGATGGGGACAGTTCCTATGGCTACACCTTC,CSVDGDSSYGYTF
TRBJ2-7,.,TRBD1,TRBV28,TGTGCCAGCAGCTTTAGACAGGGAAGAACCTACGAGCAGTACTTC,CASSFRQGRTYEQYF
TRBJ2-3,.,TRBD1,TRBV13,TGTGCCAGCAGGGGACCGGGACAGGGGAGAGATACGCAGTATTTT,CASRGPGQGRDTQYF
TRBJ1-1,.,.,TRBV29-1,TGCAGCGTTGATGGCGGGGGGGCTTGGACTGAAGCTTTCTTT,CSVDGGGAWTEAFF
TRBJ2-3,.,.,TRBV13,TGTGCCAGCCCAGGCACAGATACGCAGTATTTT,CASPGTDTQYF
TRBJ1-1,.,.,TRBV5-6,TGTGCCAGCAGCGCAACAGGGACGACTGAAGCTTTCTTT,CASSATGTTEAFF
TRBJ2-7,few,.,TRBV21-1,TGTGCCAGCACGGAATGCGCAGGGGGCGACGAGCAGTACTTC,CASTECAGGDEQYF
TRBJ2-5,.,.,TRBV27,TGTGCCAGCAGGGGGAGCGGGCTCGCACGACGGGAGACCCAGTACTTC,CASRGSGLARRETQYF
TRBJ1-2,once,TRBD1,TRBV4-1,TGCGCCAGCAGCCAGGACCCATCGTTGACAGGGGGAGAGGGCTACACCTTC,CASSQDPSLTGGEGYTF
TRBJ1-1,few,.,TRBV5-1,TGCGCCAGCACCTTGAACAGGATGAACACTGAAGCTTTCTTT,CASTLNRMNTEAFF